The clone carrying this T cell receptor beta chain was detected only a few times. The antigen is undetermined. Stated time point: newly diagnosed GD, antithyroid drugs for less than 3 months. From RNA extracted from PBMCs, the TCR library was made. This sample stems from a study of regulatory T cells in long-lasting Graves disease. Study-wide results and caveats: There was favoring of TRBV28, TRBJ1-2 and TRBJ2-5 in persistent disease. The work looked only at peripheral blood and did not look at thyroid tissue. Authors noted too few samples as a limitation.

Germline lookup yields CDR1 SGHTA and CDR2 FQGNSA. The length of the CDR3 is 14 residues. Trimming removed 1 base from V and 9 bases from J, with 15 bases in between. CDR3 regions were amplified by Arm-PCR using iRepertoire HTBI primers to build TCR beta libraries. TCRdb redid the calling of the multiplex PCR reads with MiXCR, one entry per CDR3 protein. The table lists 350,000 to 400,000 distinct CDR3 sequences, 15% to 18% of them singletons. Here the sequenced sample was peripheral blood mononuclear cells (PBMCs), taken at new diagnosis, from a patient treated with antithyroid drugs. This clonotype was sampled from a female donor with Graves disease. The gene calls are TRBV7-2 and TRBJ2-5; unclear D gene. CDR3 amino acids: CASSLEGRLVAQYF. CDR3 bases: TGTGCCAGCAGCTTAGAGGGTCGGCTGGTGGCCCAGTACTTC.